The 15 T cell receptor beta chains below come from one sample, sequenced in a study of control samples from healthy donors and cancer patients (dated by TCRdb to the early 2020s). Library preparation used the immunoSEQ multiplex PCR assay. The source is immuneACCESS, and TCRdb retained only in-frame sequences with V and J called. Part of the clones is not carried over; for the studies checked, unresolved V genes explain less than half of this, and the remainder is unexplained. This sample's table carries approximately 190,000 clones. 2% to 2.5% of the sample goes to the ten largest clones. Sample: blood. The source of these receptors is a woman younger than 45 in good health.

The rearrangement uses TRBV6-6 and TRBJ2-3; no clear D. This CDR3 is 14 amino acids long. Deletions cut 0 bases from V and 0 bases from J, with 4 bases between. CDR1 and CDR2 from the germline V gene are MNHNY and SVGAGI (reference sequence). In DNA form, the CDR3 reads TGTGCCAGCAGTTACTCGAGGAGCACAGATACGCAGTATTTT. It yields the protein CASSYSRSTDTQYF.

The chain recombines TRBV2 with TRBJ2-5, with D uncertain. The germline V gene has CDR1 SNHLY and CDR2 FYNNEI. This CDR3 is 12 amino acids long. V dropped 4 bases and J dropped 7 bases, with 10 bases sitting between them. As DNA, the CDR3 is TGTGCCAGCAGTGTCTCAGACGGGACCCAGTACTTC. It specifies CASSVSDGTQYF. The variable domain in full, completed from reference TRBV2 and TRBJ2-5, reads EPEVTQTPSHQVTQMGQEVILRCVPISNHLYFYWYRQILGQKVEFLVSFYNNEISEKSEIFDDQFSVERPDGSNFTLKIRSTKLEDSAMYFCASSVSDGTQYFGPGTRLLVL.

The rearrangement links TRBV5-1 to TRBJ2-5; D is undetermined. The CDR3 sequence is 14 residues long. Deletions cut 4 bases from V and 5 bases from J, with 15 bases between. CDR1 SGHRS and CDR2 YFSETQ come from the germline V gene. Written as DNA, the CDR3 is TGCGCCAGCAGCGAGCTACAGTGGCCGGAGACCCAGTACTTC. This sequence encodes CASSELQWPETQYF.

The CDR3 reads CASRNRAGTLNTEAFF. CDR3 nucleotides: TGTGCCAGCAGAAACAGGGCCGGTACTCTGAACACTGAAGCTTTCTTT. The rearrangement links TRBV28 to TRBJ1-1; D is possibly TRBD1 (6 bases). V was trimmed by 6 bases and J by 0 bases, leaving 17 bases between them. The CDR3 has 16 amino acids. Germline V gives CDR1 MDHEN, CDR2 SYDVKM.

The chain links TRBV3-1 (or the pseudogene TRBV3-2) to TRBJ2-3; possible D gene TRBD1, 6 bases. V gave up 1 base and J gave up 7 bases, with 15 bases separating them. CDR3 length: 15 amino acids. CDR1 and CDR2 (germline): LGHDT, YNNKEL (reference sequence). The CDR3: CASSQGNRALYTQYF. The CDR3 DNA is TGTGCCAGCAGCCAAGGTAACAGGGCCCTATATACGCAGTATTTT.

V gene TRBV19 combines with J gene TRBJ2-2, with D possibly TRBD1 on 6 matching bases. The CDR3 runs 15 residues. V lost 4 bases, J lost 3 bases, and 12 bases lay in between. Germline CDR1 LNHDA, CDR2 SQIVND (reference sequence). In nucleotides, the CDR3 is TGTGCCAGTAGTAGCTACAACAGGGACACCGGGGAGCTGTTTTTT. Its translation is CASSSYNRDTGELFF.

The V gene is TRBV7-3, the J gene TRBJ1-1; 11 bases are shared with TRBD1. The CDR3 has 14 amino acids. The J segment lost 10 bases and the V segment lost 6 bases, leaving 10 bases of the junction unmatched. The V gene's germline CDR1 is SGHTA and CDR2 FQGTGA. This CDR3 reads CASSLTRTGGSAFF. CDR3 in DNA: TGTGCCAGCAGTTTGACCAGGACAGGGGGCTCAGCTTTCTTT.

The chain recombines TRBV10-3 with TRBJ2-7, with 10 nucleotides matching TRBD1. V lost 11 bases to trimming and J lost 7 bases; unmatched junction nucleotides: 14. Germline V gene data show CDR1 as ENHRY and CDR2 as SYGVKD. The CDR3 contains 14 residues. CDR3: CAARRTGGSGEQYF. CDR3 DNA: TGTGCCGCCCGCCGGACAGGGGGTTCGGGGGAGCAGTACTTC.

This chain uses TRBV11-2 with TRBJ1-6; no definite D call. Deletions cut 0 bases from V and 2 bases from J, with 2 bases between. Per germline, CDR1 SGHAT and CDR2 FQNNGV. The CDR3 has 14 amino acids. Here the CDR3 DNA reads TGTGCCAGCAGCTTAGAGACCTATAATTCACCCCTCCACTTT. Translation gives CASSLETYNSPLHF. The full variable domain, with the rest looked up from reference TRBV11-2 and TRBJ1-6, is EAGVAQSPRYKIIEKRQSVAFWCNPISGHATLYWYQQILGQGPKLLIQFQNNGVVDDSQLPKDRFSAERLKGVDSTLKIQPAKLEDSAVYLCASSLETYNSPLHFGNGTRLTVT.

V and J are TRBV10-3 and TRBJ2-5; TRBD2 agrees at 9 bases. This CDR3 has 14 residues. CDR1 ENHRY and CDR2 SYGVKD come from the germline V gene. Trimming at V came to 6 bases and at J to 5 bases, leaving 7 bases not matched to a gene. The CDR3 region is CAISPSGVGETQYF. The CDR3 nucleotides read TGTGCCATCAGCCCTAGCGGGGTAGGGGAGACCCAGTACTTC.

This rearrangement joins TRBV28 to TRBJ1-2; D gene uncertain. The V gene lost 3 bases and the J gene lost 6 bases, with 8 bases spanning the gap. This CDR3 contains 12 residues. From germline, CDR1 is MDHEN and CDR2 SYDVKM. CDR3 nucleotides: TGTGCCAGCAGTTTCCGGGAAAATGGCTACACCTTC. Encoded protein: CASSFRENGYTF.

The J gene is TRBJ2-1, the V gene TRBV6-4, with TRBD1 matching over 8 bases. The V gene end was trimmed by 0 bases and the J gene end by 8 bases; junction bases not matched to a gene: 6. Germline V CDR1 and CDR2: MRHNA, SNTAGT. This CDR3 has 15 amino acids. This chain's CDR3 is CASSDSVDRVHEQFF. The CDR3 DNA reads TGTGCCAGCAGTGACTCGGTGGACAGGGTTCATGAGCAGTTCTTC.

The chain combines TRBV6-4 with TRBJ1-4; 8 positions agree with TRBD1. V lost 4 bases and J lost 0; bases outside the gene matches: 1. From germline, CDR1 is MRHNA and CDR2 SNTAGT. This CDR3 comprises 15 residues. CDR3 DNA: TGTGCCAGCAGTGCACAGGGGGCAACTAATGAAAAACTGTTTTTT. Encoded protein: CASSAQGATNEKLFF.

This sequence joins TRBV28 and TRBJ1-2; no reliable D call. CDR1 and CDR2 (germline): MDHEN, SYDVKM. V was pared by 7 bases and J by 4 bases, with 16 bases between. CDR3 length equals 14 residues. The CDR3 reads CASKTPGSGYGYTF. The DNA of the CDR3 is TGTGCCAGCAAAACACCGGGGTCGGGCTATGGCTACACCTTC.

The chain recombines TRBV14 with TRBJ1-2, with TRBD1 matching over 7 bases. The CDR3 runs to 13 residues. Germline V CDR1 and CDR2: SGHDN, FVKESK. Trimming took 2 bases from V and 6 from J; bases not matched to a gene: 3. The CDR3: CASSQQGVNGYTF. DNA of the CDR3: TGTGCCAGCAGCCAACAGGGGGTTAATGGCTACACCTTC. Variable domain in full (rest from reference TRBV14 and TRBJ1-2): EAGVTQFPSHSVIEKGQTVTLRCDPISGHDNLYWYRRVMGKEIKFLLHFVKESKQDESGMPNNRFLAERTGGTYSTLKVQPAELEDSGVYFCASSQQGVNGYTFGSGTRLTVV.